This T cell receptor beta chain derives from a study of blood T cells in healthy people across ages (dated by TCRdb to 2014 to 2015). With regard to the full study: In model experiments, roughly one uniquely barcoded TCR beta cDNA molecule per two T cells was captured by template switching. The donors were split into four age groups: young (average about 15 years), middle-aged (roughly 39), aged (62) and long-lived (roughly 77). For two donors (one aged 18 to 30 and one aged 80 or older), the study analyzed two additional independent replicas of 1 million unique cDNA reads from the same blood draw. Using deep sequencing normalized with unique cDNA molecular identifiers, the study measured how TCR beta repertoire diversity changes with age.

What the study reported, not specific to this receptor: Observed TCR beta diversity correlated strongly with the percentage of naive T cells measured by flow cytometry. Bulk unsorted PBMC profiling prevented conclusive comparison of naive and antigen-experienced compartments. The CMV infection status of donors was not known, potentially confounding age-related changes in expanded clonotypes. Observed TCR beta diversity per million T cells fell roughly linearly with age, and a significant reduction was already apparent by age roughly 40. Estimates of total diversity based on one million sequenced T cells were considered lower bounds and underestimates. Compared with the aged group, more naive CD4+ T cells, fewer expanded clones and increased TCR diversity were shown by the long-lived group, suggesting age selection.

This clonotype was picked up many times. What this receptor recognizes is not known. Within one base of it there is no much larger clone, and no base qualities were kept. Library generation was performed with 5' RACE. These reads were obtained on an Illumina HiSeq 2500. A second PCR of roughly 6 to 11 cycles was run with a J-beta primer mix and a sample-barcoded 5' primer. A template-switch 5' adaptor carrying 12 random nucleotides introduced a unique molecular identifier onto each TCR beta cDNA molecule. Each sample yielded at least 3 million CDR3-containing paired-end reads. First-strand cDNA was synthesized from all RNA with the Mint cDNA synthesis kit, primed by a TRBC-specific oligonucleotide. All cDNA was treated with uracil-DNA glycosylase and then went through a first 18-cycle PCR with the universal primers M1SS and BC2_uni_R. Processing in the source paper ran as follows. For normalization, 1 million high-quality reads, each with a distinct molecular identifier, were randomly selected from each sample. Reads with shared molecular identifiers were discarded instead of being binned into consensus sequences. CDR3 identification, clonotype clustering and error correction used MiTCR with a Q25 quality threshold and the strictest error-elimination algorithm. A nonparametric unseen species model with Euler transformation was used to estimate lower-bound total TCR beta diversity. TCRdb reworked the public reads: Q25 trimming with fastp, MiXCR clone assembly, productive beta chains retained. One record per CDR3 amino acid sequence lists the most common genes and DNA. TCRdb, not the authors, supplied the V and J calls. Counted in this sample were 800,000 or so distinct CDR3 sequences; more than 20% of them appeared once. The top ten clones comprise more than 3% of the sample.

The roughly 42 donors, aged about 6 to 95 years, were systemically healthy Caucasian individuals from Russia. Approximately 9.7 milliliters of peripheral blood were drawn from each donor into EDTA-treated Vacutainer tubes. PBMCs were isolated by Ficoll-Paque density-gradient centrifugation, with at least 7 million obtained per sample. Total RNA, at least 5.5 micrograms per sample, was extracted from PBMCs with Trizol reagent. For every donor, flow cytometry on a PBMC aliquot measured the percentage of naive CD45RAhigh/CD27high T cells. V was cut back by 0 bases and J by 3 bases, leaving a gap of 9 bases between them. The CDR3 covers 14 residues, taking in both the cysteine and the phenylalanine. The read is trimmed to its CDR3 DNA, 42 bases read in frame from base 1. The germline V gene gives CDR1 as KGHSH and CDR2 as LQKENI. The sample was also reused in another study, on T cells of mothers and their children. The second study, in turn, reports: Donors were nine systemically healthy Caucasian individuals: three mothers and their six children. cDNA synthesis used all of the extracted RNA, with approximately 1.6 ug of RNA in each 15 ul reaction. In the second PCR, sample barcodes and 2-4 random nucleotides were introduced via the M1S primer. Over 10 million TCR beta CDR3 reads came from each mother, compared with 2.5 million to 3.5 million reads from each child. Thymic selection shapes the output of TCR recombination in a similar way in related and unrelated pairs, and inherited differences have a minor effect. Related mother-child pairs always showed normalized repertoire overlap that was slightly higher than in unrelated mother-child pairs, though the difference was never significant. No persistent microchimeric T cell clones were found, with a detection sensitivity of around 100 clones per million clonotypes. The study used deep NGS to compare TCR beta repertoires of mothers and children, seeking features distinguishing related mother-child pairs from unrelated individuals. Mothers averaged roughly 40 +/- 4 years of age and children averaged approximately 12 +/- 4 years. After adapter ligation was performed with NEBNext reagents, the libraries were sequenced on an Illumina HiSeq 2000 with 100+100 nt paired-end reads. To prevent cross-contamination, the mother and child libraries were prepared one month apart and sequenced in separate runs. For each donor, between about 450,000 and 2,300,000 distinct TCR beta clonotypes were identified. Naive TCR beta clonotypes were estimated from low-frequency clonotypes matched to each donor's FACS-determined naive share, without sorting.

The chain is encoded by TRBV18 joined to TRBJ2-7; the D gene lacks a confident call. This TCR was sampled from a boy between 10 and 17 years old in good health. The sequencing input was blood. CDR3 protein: CASSPPDTFYEQYF. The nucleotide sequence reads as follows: TGTGCCAGCTCACCACCGGATACATTCTACGAGCAGTACTTC.